Below are 27 T cell receptor beta chains sequenced from a single sample in a study of T cell changes during pregnancy in multiple sclerosis. The protocol was immunoSEQ multiplex PCR, while the TCRdb copy is restricted to in-frame clones and leaves out a portion. The profile shows approximately 39,000 clones, about 92% of them singletons. Input material: PBMCs (not recorded whether the cells were cultured). These TCRs come from a female donor with multiple sclerosis, enrolled in a pregnancy study.

This chain links TRBV19 with TRBJ2-2; 12 bases agree with TRBD2. Germline values: CDR1 LNHDA, CDR2 SQIVND (reference sequence). Trimming at V came to 1 base and at J to 7 bases, leaving 4 bases not matched to a gene. The CDR3 sequence is 16 residues long. The CDR3 region has the DNA TGTGCCAGTAGTATAGGACTAGCGGGAGCGGGCGGGGAGCTGTTTTTT. It translates to CASSIGLAGAGGELFF.

The J gene is TRBJ2-5, the V gene TRBV5-1, with TRBD2 as a possible D gene (5 bases). V was pared by 0 bases and J by 5 bases, with 8 bases between. The CDR3 is made up of 13 amino acids. Germline V gives CDR1 SGHRS, CDR2 YFSETQ. The CDR3 region has the DNA TGCGCCAGCAGCTTGGGAGGGCGGGAGACCCAGTACTTC. This translates into CASSLGGRETQYF.

The chain couples TRBV10-2 to TRBJ1-1; maybe TRBD1 (5 bases). Per germline, CDR1 WSHSY and CDR2 SAAADI. The CDR3 sequence is 12 residues long. Trimming left V 0 bases short and J 10 bases short, with 9 bases between. The CDR3 nucleotides are TGCGCCAGCAGTGAGTCGACGGGGGGAGCTTTCTTT. Its protein is CASSESTGGAFF.

This sequence joins TRBV5-4 and TRBJ2-3; 10 bases agree with TRBD2. The CDR3 sequence is 15 residues long. Trimming removed 0 bases from V and 4 bases from J; junction bases left unmatched: 2. Per germline, CDR1 SGHNT and CDR2 YYREEE (reference sequence). Here the CDR3 DNA reads TGTGCCAGCAGCTTGGTCCTAGCGGGAGCAGATACGCAGTATTTT. Translating it yields CASSLVLAGADTQYF.

The rearrangement uses TRBV28 and TRBJ2-1; 10 bases agree with TRBD1. The CDR3 consists of 14 residues. With V trimmed by 6 bases and J by 6 bases, 5 bases remained unmatched. Germline assignment: CDR1 MDHEN and CDR2 SYDVKM. Here the CDR3 reads CASRLRTGGNEQFF. Written as DNA, the CDR3 is TGTGCCAGCAGACTTCGGACAGGGGGCAATGAGCAGTTCTTC.

This clone came up once. The genes are TRBV2 and TRBJ2-3; 10 nucleotides agree with TRBD1. Trimming removed 3 bases from V and 8 bases from J; junction bases left unmatched: 8. This CDR3 spans 15 amino acids. From germline, CDR1 is SNHLY and CDR2 FYNNEI. The CDR3 nucleotides are TGTGCCAGCAGTGAGTCCGGGACAGGGGTGGGTACGCAGTATTTT. As protein: CASSESGTGVGTQYF.

The J gene is TRBJ2-7, the V gene TRBV18; possible D gene TRBD1, 5 bases. The CDR3 contains 14 residues. Trimming cost V 2 bases and J 2 bases, with 10 bases left between them. Germline CDR1 reads KGHSH; CDR2 reads LQKENI. The CDR3 DNA is TGTGCCAGCTCACCAGCCGCAGGGCCCTACGAGCAGTACTTC. This gives the protein CASSPAAGPYEQYF.

V gene TRBV29-1 combines with J gene TRBJ2-2; D call uncertain. The germline gives CDR1 SQVTM, CDR2 ANQGSEA. The CDR3 runs 11 residues. V lost 4 bases to trimming and J lost 5 bases, with 5 bases between them. The CDR3 bases are TGCAGCGTTGTGGTTACCGGGGAGCTGTTTTTT. As protein: CSVVVTGELFF.

The rearrangement uses TRBV7-6 and TRBJ2-3; maybe TRBD1 (5 bases). The CDR3 loop spans 14 amino acids. CDR1 is SGHVS and CDR2 is FNYEAQ in the germline V gene. V was clipped by 1 base and J by 5 bases, with 10 bases between them. CDR3 sequence reads: CASSLEQVGDTQYF. The CDR3, as DNA: TGTGCCAGCAGCTTAGAACAGGTCGGAGATACGCAGTATTTT.

The chain joins TRBV5-6 to TRBJ2-5; D is uncertain. The germline gives CDR1 SGHDT, CDR2 YYEEEE. This CDR3 comprises 13 residues. The V and J ends lost 4 bases and 2 bases respectively, with 9 bases between them. The CDR3 loop reads CASSQGPQETQYF. CDR3 in DNA: TGTGCCAGCAGCCAAGGACCGCAAGAGACCCAGTACTTC. Combining the CDR3 with reference TRBV5-6 and TRBJ2-5 gives the whole variable domain DAGVTQSPTHLIKTRGQQVTLRCSPKSGHDTVSWYQQALGQGPQFIFQYYEEEERQRGNFPDRFSGHQFPNYSSELNVNALLLGDSALYLCASSQGPQETQYFGPGTRLLVL.

The J gene is TRBJ2-7, the V gene TRBV4-2; the D is unclear. The V gene's germline CDR1 is LGHNA and CDR2 YNFKEQ. Trimming pared 0 bases from V and 5 bases from J, leaving 8 bases between. This CDR3 contains 13 residues. The CDR3 coding sequence is TGTGCCAGCAGCCAAGATCGAGGTGACGAGCAGTACTTC. It codes for CASSQDRGDEQYF.

The chain couples TRBV5-4 to TRBJ2-7; perhaps TRBD1 as D (6 bases). This CDR3 contains 19 residues. V was pared by 4 bases and J by 1 base, with 27 bases between. Germline V gives CDR1 SGHNT, CDR2 YYREEE (reference sequence). The CDR3 nucleotides read TGTGCCAGCAGCCCCCCTGGGGGCAGCTATTTGGGATCTTCCTACGAGCAGTACTTC. Its protein is CASSPPGGSYLGSSYEQYF.

This clone was detected only once. The chain recombines TRBV7-9 with TRBJ2-3; D ambiguous. Germline V gene data show CDR1 as SEHNR and CDR2 as FQNEAQ (reference sequence). The length of the CDR3 is 13 residues. V dropped 5 bases and J dropped 3 bases, with 9 bases sitting between them. CDR3 loop: CASSRIATDTQYF. The CDR3 DNA reads as TGTGCCAGCAGCCGTATCGCGACAGATACGCAGTATTTT.

The chain recombines TRBV9 with TRBJ2-3, with D perhaps TRBD1 (6 bases). CDR1 and CDR2 from the germline V gene are SGDLS and YYNGEE. V was cut by 3 bases and J by 0 bases, with 14 bases left in between. The CDR3 runs 16 residues. DNA of the CDR3: TGTGCCAGCAGCGCCCGGGACAAAAAAAGCACAGATACGCAGTATTTT. Translating it yields CASSARDKKSTDTQYF.

The V gene is TRBV7-9, the J gene TRBJ1-3, with D perhaps matching TRBD1 (5 bases). This CDR3 contains 15 residues. V shed 5 bases and J shed 2 bases, with 13 bases lying between them. The germline V gene has CDR1 SEHNR and CDR2 FQNEAQ (reference sequence). The DNA of the CDR3 is TGTGCCAGCAGCCTAATAGGGGTTACTGGAAACACCATATATTTT. Translated: CASSLIGVTGNTIYF.

This clone was recorded only once. The gene calls are TRBV19 and TRBJ1-1, with D possibly being TRBD1 (5 bases). Germline CDR1 and CDR2: LNHDA and SQIVND (reference sequence). V lost 9 bases to trimming and J lost 4 bases, with 15 bases between them. The CDR3 is 13 amino acids. The CDR3 region is CASPEGVFTEAFF. The CDR3 DNA reads TGTGCCAGCCCCGAAGGGGTTTTCACTGAAGCTTTCTTT.

The CDR3 protein is CASSSTTGAVRGTNEKLFF. The CDR3, as DNA: TGTGCCAGCAGCTCTACGACAGGGGCTGTACGGGGAACTAATGAAAAACTGTTTTTT. The chain recombines TRBV2 with TRBJ1-4; 8 nucleotides align to TRBD1. CDR1 and CDR2 (germline): SNHLY, FYNNEI. With V trimmed by 6 bases and J by 1 base, 16 bases remained unmatched. The CDR3 loop spans 19 amino acids. Variable domain in full (rest from reference TRBV2 and TRBJ1-4): EPEVTQTPSHQVTQMGQEVILRCVPISNHLYFYWYRQILGQKVEFLVSFYNNEISEKSEIFDDQFSVERPDGSNFTLKIRSTKLEDSAMYFCASSSTTGAVRGTNEKLFFGSGTQLSVL.

The genes are TRBV19 and TRBJ2-6; TRBD1 matches 9 bases. Germline assignment: CDR1 LNHDA and CDR2 SQIVND (reference sequence). This CDR3 has 16 amino acids. The junction had 7 bases not matched to a gene; V was cut back by 9 bases and J by 1 base. Written as DNA, the CDR3 is TGTGCCAGCAACACAGGGGGCGCTTCTGGGGCCAACGTCCTGACTTTC. As protein: CASNTGGASGANVLTF.

The chain couples TRBV9 to TRBJ2-1; 11 bases agree with TRBD2. The V gene's germline CDR1 is SGDLS and CDR2 YYNGEE. The trim removed 2 bases at V and 2 bases at J, leaving 6 bases unmatched. The CDR3 has 17 residues. The CDR3 coding sequence is TGTGCCAGCAGCGTGGCGGGACTAGCGGCAACCTACAATGAGCAGTTCTTC. Amino acid sequence: CASSVAGLAATYNEQFF.

The chain is built from TRBV2 and TRBJ2-7; 8 bases agree with TRBD2. The CDR3 has 14 amino acids. V lost 7 bases, J lost 2 bases, and 7 bases stayed unmatched. In germline, CDR1 is SNHLY, CDR2 FYNNEI. The CDR3 is CASIIREGPYEQYF. DNA for the CDR3: TGTGCCAGCATAATACGGGAGGGCCCCTACGAGCAGTACTTC.

V is TRBV28 and J is TRBJ1-5; D is uncertain. V lost 2 bases, J lost 2 bases, and 10 bases lay in between. This CDR3 region has 15 residues. Germline-derived CDR1 and CDR2 are MDHEN and SYDVKM. The chain's CDR3 is CASSLALLGNQPQHF. For the CDR3, the DNA is TGTGCCAGCAGTTTAGCCCTGCTGGGCAATCAGCCCCAGCATTTT. Supplemented by reference TRBV28 and TRBJ1-5, the full variable domain reads DVKVTQSSRYLVKRTGEKVFLECVQDMDHENMFWYRQDPGLGLRLIYFSYDVKMKEKGDIPEGYSVSREKKERFSLILESASTNQTSMYLCASSLALLGNQPQHFGDGTRLSIL.

On this clone: At one of its ends the junction is not consistent with the germline gene, which may arise from a read error. V usage is TRBV7-7 and J usage is TRBJ2-5, with 7 positions matching TRBD1. The germline gives CDR1 SSHAT, CDR2 FNYEAQ (reference sequence). The CDR3 runs to 13 residues. The CDR3 nucleotides are TGTGCTAGCAGACGACAGGGAGAAGAGACCCAGTACTTC. Its translation is CASRRQGEETQYF.

The chain has TRBV5-1 and TRBJ2-7; D is tentatively TRBD1 or TRBD2 (6 bases each). Looked up from germline, CDR1 is SGHRS and CDR2 is YFSETQ. This CDR3 contains 12 residues. The V end was cut by 2 bases, the J end by 6 bases, with 9 bases between. The CDR3 is CASSFGGPEQYF. The DNA of the CDR3 is TGCGCCAGCAGCTTTGGGGGGCCCGAGCAGTACTTC. Combining the CDR3 with reference TRBV5-1 and TRBJ2-7 gives the whole variable domain KAGVTQTPRYLIKTRGQQVTLSCSPISGHRSVSWYQQTPGQGLQFLFEYFSETQRNKGNFPGRFSGRQFSNSRSEMNVSTLELGDSALYLCASSFGGPEQYFGPGTRLTVT.

This clone appeared once. The chain couples TRBV21-1 to TRBJ2-5; the table's D call TRBD1 went unverified against the DNA. TRBV21-1 is a listed pseudogene. The CDR3 is 17 residues long. The CDR3 is CASSKEGDRVNKRTQYF. In DNA, the CDR3 is TGTGCCAGCAGCAAAGAAGGGGACAGGGTCAACAAGAGGACCCAGTACTTC.

This chain joins TRBV11-3 and TRBJ2-3; 9 nucleotides line up with TRBD1. Trimming removed 4 bases from V and 5 bases from J; junction bases left unmatched: 7. Germline V gene data show CDR1 as SGHNT and CDR2 as YENEEA. The CDR3 runs to 15 residues. DNA of the CDR3: TGTGCCAGCAGCTATCCGGGACAGGGTGAAGATACGCAGTATTTT. This gives the protein CASSYPGQGEDTQYF. Full variable domain (remainder filled in from reference TRBV11-3 and TRBJ2-3): EAGVVQSPRYKIIEKKQPVAFWCNPISGHNTLYWYLQNLGQGPELLIRYENEEAVDDSQLPKDRFSAERLKGVDSTLKIQPAELGDSAVYLCASSYPGQGEDTQYFGPGTRLTVL.

The rearrangement uses TRBV7-9 and TRBJ1-1, with unresolved D. Germline V lookup: CDR1 SEHNR, CDR2 FQNEAQ (reference sequence). This CDR3 comprises 12 residues. Deletions cut 3 bases from V and 6 bases from J, with 8 bases between. Here the CDR3 reads CASSLAVAEAFF. The CDR3 DNA reads as TGTGCCAGCAGCTTGGCTGTGGCTGAAGCTTTCTTT.

This chain connects TRBV10-3 to TRBJ2-7, with TRBD1 identical over 9 bases. The CDR3 sequence is 14 residues long. V lost 8 bases to trimming and J lost 3 bases; unmatched junction nucleotides: 8. Germline V gene data show CDR1 as ENHRY and CDR2 as SYGVKD. As DNA, the CDR3 is TGTGCCATCGAGGACAGGGGTGTTTTCTACGAGCAGTACTTC. It translates to CAIEDRGVFYEQYF.